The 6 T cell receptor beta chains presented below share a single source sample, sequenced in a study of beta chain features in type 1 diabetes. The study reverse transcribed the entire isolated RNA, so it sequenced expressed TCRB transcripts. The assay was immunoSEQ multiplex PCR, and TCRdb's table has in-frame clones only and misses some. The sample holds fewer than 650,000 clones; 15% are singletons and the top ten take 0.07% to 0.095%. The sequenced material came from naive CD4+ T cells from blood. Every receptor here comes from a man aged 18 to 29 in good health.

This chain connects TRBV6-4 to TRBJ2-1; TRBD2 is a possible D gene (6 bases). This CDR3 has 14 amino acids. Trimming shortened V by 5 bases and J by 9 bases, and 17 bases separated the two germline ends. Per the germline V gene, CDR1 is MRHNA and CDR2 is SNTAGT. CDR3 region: CASSWTMFQGEQFF. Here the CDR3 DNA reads TGTGCCAGCAGTTGGACTATGTTCCAGGGTGAGCAGTTCTTC.

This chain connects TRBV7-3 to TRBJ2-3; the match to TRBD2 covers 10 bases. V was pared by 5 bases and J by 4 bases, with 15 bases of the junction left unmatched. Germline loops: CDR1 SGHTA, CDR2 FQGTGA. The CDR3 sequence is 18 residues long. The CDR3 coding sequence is TGTGCCAGCAGCCGCCCGGTTTTCGAGCGGGAGGGGTCAGATACGCAGTATTTT. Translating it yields CASSRPVFEREGSDTQYF.

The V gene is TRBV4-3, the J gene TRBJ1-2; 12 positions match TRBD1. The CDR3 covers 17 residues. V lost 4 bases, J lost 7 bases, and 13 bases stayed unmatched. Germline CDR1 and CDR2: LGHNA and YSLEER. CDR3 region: CASSPTSGQGAVSGYTF. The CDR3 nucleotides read TGCGCCAGCAGCCCTACCTCGGGACAGGGGGCGGTGAGTGGCTACACCTTC.

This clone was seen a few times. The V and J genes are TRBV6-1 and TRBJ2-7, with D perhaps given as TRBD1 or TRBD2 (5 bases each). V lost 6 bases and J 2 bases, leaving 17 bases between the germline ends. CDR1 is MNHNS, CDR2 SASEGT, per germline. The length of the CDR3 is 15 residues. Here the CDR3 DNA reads TGTGCCAGCAGCCCCGGGACCGCGGTTCCCTACGAGCAGTACTTC. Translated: CASSPGTAVPYEQYF.

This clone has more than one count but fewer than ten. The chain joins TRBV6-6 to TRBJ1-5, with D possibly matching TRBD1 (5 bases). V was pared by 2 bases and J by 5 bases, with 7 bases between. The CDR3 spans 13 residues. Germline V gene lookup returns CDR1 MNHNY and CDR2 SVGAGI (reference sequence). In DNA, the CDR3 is TGTGCCAGCAGTTACGAGGGGCATCAGCCCCAGCATTTT. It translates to CASSYEGHQPQHF.

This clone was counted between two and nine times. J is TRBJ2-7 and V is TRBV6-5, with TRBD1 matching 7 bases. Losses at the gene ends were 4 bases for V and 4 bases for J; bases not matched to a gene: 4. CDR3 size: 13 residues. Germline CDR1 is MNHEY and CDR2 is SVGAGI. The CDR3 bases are TGTGCCAGCAGTTTTGGCAGGGGGTACGAGCAGTACTTC. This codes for CASSFGRGYEQYF.